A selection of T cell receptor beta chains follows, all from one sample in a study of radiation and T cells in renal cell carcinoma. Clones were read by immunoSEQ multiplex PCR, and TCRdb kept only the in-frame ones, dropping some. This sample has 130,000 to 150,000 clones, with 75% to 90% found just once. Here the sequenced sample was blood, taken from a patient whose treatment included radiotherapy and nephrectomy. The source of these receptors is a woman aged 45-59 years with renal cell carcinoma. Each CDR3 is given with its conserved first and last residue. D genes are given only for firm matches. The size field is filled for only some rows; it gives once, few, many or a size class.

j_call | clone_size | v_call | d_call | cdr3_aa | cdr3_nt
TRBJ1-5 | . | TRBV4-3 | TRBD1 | CASSQQAGGGNQPQHF | TGCGCCAGCAGCCAACAGGCAGGGGGAGGGAATCAGCCCCAGCATTTT
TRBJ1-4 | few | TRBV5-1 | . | CASSLDVREKLFF | TGCGCCAGCAGCTTGGATGTGAGGGAAAAACTGTTTTTT
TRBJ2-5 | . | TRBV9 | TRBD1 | CASSPRQGSETQYF | TGTGCCAGCAGCCCACGACAGGGATCTGAGACCCAGTACTTC
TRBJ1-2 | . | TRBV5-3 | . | CARRRMRGSNYGYTF | TGTGCCAGAAGGCGTATGCGGGGTTCGAACTATGGCTACACCTTC
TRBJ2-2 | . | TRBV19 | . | CASSFNTGELFF | TGTGCCAGTAGTTTCAACACCGGGGAGCTGTTTTTT
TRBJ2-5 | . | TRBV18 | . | CASSPRYRGRETQYF | TGTGCCAGCTCACCACGCTACCGGGGGCGAGAGACCCAGTACTTC
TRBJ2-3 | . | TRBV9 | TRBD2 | CASSVDRRRTSDKDTQYF | TGTGCCAGCAGCGTAGATCGACGGCGGACTAGCGATAAAGATACGCAGTATTTT
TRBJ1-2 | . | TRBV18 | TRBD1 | CASSPPTDRNHGYTF | TGTGCCAGCTCACCACCTACGGACAGGAACCATGGCTACACCTTC
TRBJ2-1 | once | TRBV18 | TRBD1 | CASSILTGRRQGINEQFF | TGTGCCAGCTCAATTCTTACAGGCCGGAGACAGGGAATCAATGAGCAGTTCTTC
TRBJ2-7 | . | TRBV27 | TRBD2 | CASRPGTSGEQYF | TGTGCCAGCAGACCAGGGACTAGCGGCGAGCAGTACTTC